This T cell receptor (beta chain) appears in the sequencing data of a study of vaccination effects on CD4 cells after COVID-19. Measured with immunoSEQ multiplex PCR; TCRdb has only the in-frame clones, and not every one. The table shows some 30,000 clones, with 70% occurring only once. Subsequent to roughly 10 days of culture, CD4+ T cells were isolated. V gave up 2 bases and J gave up 2 bases; unmatched junction bases: 8. The germline gives CDR1 MRHNA, CDR2 SNTAGT. CDR3 size: 18 residues. About this clone: Its target is unknown.

V and J are TRBV6-4 and TRBJ1-4; 10 bases match TRBD1. The source was CD4+ T cells from PBMCs cultured without peptide, collected before COVID-19 vaccination. This receptor was taken from a human donor who received a COVID-19 vaccine. CDR3 DNA: TGTGCCAGCAGTGACCCACGACAGGGGGCAGGGACTAATGAAAAACTGTTTTTT. Translating it yields CASSDPRQGAGTNEKLFF.